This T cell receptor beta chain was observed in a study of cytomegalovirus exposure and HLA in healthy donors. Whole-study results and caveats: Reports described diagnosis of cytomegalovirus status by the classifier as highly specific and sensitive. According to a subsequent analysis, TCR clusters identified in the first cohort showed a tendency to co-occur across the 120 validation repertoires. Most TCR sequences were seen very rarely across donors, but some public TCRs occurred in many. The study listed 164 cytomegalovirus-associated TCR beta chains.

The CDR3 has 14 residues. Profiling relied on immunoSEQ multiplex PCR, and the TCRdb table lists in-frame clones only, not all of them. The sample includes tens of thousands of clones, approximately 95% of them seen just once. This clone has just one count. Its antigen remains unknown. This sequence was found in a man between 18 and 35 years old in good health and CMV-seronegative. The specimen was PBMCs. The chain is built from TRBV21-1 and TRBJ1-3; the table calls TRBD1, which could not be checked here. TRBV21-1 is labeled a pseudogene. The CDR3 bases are TGTGCCAGCCGACAGGGATGCTCTGGAAACACCATATATTTT. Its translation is CASRQGCSGNTIYF.